The sample holds a few counts of the clone carrying this T cell receptor beta chain. Its antigen is currently unknown. The study ran its PCR with 60 Vbeta and 13 Jbeta primers. Only in-frame clones appear in the TCRdb table, and some are missing; sequencing was by immunoSEQ multiplex PCR. The table lists approximately 150,000 clones, 55% to 70% of them singletons. This record belongs to a study of cytomegalovirus exposure and HLA in healthy donors. General study points: There were 150 to 200 TCR beta chains listed as cytomegalovirus-associated.

This CDR3 comprises 13 residues. The V gene's germline CDR1 is SNHLY and CDR2 FYNNEI. V was trimmed by 8 bases and J by 2 bases, leaving 12 bases between them. The chain employs TRBV2 and TRBJ2-5; maybe TRBD2 (6 bases). The TCR comes from a woman in her thirties or forties in good health and CMV-seropositive. The specimen sequenced was PBMCs. CDR3: CASRRDFQETQYF. The CDR3 nucleotides read TGTGCCAGCCGTAGGGACTTTCAAGAGACCCAGTACTTC.